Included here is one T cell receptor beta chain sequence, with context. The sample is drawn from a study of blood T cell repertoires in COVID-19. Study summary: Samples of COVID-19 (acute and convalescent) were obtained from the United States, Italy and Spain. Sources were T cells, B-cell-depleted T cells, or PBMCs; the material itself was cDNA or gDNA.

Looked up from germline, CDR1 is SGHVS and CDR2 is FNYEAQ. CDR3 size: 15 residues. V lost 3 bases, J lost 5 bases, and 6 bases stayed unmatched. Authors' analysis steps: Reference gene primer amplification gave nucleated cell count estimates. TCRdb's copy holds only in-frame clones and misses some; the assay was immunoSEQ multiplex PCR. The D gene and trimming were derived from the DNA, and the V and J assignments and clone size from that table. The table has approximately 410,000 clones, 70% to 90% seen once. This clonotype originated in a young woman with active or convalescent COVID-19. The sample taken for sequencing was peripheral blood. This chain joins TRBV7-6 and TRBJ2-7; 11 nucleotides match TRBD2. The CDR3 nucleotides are TGTGCCAGCAGCTTGTTAGCGGGGGGGCAAGACGAGCAGTACTTC. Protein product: CASSLLAGGQDEQYF.